One sample yielded the 5 T cell receptor beta chains listed below, sequenced in a study of tumor and adjacent non-tumor tissue in lung cancer. RNA was extracted from bulk tissue without any cell sorting. This non-tumor lung sample came from over 3 cm beyond the tumor edge. TCRbeta libraries were built with three rounds of nested PCR, modified from ARM-PCR. TCRdb itself ran the multiplex PCR reads through MiXCR, one entry per CDR3 protein. The sample has around 76,000 distinct CDR3 sequences; less than 85% are singletons. Sequenced sample: distant non-tumor lung tissue. The receptors come from a man between 65 and 79 years old with non-small cell lung cancer.

Details on this clonotype: It may be a read error: a sequence one base away is much more abundant. The chain employs TRBV4-2 and TRBJ2-7; no clear D. V was pared by 4 bases and J by 6 bases, with 13 bases between. Germline-derived CDR1 and CDR2 are LGHNA and YNFKEQ. This CDR3 has 13 amino acids. DNA of the CDR3: TGTGCCAGCAGCCCGTTTACATGGCGCGAGCAGTACTTC. This sequence encodes CASSPFTWREQYF.

This clonotype came up a few times. The rearrangement joins TRBV25-1 to TRBJ1-2, with unresolved D. CDR1 is MGHDK, CDR2 SYGVNS, per germline. The length of the CDR3 is 12 residues. The V gene lost 3 bases and the J gene lost 1 base, with 3 bases spanning the gap. CDR3 protein: CASSDNNYGYTF. CDR3 sequence (DNA): TGTGCCAGCAGTGACAATAACTATGGCTACACCTTC.

As for this clonotype: Because it lacks the conserved phenylalanine or tryptophan at the end, this CDR3 is likely a read error. The chain combines TRBV4-2 with TRBJ2-7; D possibly corresponds to TRBD2 (7 bases). Germline loops: CDR1 LGHNA, CDR2 YNFKEQ. The CDR3 has 16 amino acids. CDR3 amino acids: CTSSQGSGGASYEQYL. Written as DNA, the CDR3 is TGTACCAGCAGCCAAGGGTCGGGGGGCGCATCCTACGAGCAGTACTTG.

This clonotype was counted many times. The chain carries TRBV21-1 and TRBJ1-2; TRBD1 is taken as the D call from the table, unchecked against the DNA. TRBV21-1 is a listed pseudogene. This CDR3 has 14 residues. The CDR3 here is CASNFWGQAYGYTF. For the CDR3, the DNA is TGTGCCAGCAACTTCTGGGGGCAGGCTTATGGCTACACCTTC.

Regarding this clonotype: In this CDR3 the conserved last residue, phenylalanine or tryptophan, is missing, so a read error is likely. V gene TRBV6-5 combines with J gene TRBJ1-6, with D uncertain. CDR1 and CDR2 from the germline V gene are MNHEY and SVGAGI. The CDR3 spans 12 residues. The CDR3 DNA reads as TGTGTCAGAAGTTACCAGAATTCACCCCTCCACTTA. Translating gives CVRSYQNSPLHL.